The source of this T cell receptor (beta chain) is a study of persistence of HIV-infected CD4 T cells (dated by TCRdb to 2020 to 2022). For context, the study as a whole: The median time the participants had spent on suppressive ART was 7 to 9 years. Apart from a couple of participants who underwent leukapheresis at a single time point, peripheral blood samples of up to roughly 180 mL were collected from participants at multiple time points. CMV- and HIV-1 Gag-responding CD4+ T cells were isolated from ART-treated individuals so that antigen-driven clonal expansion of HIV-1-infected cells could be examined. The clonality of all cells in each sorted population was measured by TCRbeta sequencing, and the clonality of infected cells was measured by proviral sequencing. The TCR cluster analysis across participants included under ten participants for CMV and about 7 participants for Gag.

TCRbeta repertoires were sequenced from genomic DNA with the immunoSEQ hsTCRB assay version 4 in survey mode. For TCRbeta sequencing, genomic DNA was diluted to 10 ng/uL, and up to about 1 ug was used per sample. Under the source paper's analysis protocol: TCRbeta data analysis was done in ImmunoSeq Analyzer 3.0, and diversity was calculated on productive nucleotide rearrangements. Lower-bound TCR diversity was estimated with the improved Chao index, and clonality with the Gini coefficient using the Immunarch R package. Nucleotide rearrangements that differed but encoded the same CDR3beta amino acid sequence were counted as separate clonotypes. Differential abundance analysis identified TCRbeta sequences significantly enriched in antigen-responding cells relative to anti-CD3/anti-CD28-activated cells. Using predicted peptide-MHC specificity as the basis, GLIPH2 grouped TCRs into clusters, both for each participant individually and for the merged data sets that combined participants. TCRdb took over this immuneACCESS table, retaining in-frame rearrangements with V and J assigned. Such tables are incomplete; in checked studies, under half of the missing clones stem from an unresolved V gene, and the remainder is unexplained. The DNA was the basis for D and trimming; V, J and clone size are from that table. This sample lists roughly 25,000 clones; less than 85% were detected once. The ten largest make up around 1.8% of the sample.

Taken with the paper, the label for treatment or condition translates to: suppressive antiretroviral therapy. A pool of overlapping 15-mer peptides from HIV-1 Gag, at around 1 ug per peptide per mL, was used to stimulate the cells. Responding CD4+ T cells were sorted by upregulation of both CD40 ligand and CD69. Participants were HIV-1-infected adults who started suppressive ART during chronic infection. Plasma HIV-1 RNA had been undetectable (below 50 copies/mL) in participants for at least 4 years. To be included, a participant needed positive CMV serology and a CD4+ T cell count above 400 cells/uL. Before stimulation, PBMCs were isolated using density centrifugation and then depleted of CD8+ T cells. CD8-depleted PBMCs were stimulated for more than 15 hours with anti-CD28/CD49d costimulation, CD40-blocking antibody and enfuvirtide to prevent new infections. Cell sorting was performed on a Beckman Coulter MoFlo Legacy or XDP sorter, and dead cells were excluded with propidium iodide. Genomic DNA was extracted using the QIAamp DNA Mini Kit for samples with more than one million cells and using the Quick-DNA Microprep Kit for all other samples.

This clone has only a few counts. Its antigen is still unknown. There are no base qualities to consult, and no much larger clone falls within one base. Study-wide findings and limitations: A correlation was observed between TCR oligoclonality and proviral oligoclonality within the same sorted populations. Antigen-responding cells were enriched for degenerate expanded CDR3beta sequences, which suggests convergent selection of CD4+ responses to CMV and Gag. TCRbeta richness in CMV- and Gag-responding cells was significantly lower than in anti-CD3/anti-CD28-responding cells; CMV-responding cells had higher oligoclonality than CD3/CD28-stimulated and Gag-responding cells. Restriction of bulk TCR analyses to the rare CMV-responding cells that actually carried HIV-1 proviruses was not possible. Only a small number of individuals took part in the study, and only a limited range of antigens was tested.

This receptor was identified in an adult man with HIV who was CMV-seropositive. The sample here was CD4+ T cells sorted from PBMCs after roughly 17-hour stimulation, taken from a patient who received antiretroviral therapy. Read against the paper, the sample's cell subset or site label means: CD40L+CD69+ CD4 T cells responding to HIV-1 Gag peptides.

The CDR3 region: CASSLSDRANTEAFF. The DNA reads as follows: TGTGCCAGCAGCTTGTCAGACAGGGCGAACACTGAAGCTTTCTTT. The chain couples TRBV7-9 to TRBJ1-1; TRBD1 fits 7 bases in the junction. The CDR3 contains 15 residues, cysteine and phenylalanine counted. Solely the CDR3 DNA is kept, with 45 bases framed from the first base. CDR1 and CDR2 are read off the germline V gene (reference sequence) as SEHNR and FQNEAQ. V is trimmed back by 3 bases and J by 1 base, and the junction contains 5 bases that no gene match accounts for.